The clone carrying this T cell receptor (beta chain) has ten or more counts. Its cognate antigen is unknown. These data come from a study of Graves' ophthalmopathy and Graves' hyperthyroidism. Amplified material comprised TCR beta CDR3 regions derived from RNA transcripts. Second-round multiplex PCR followed a first-round RT-PCR using HTBI primers. Each CDR3 protein is one row after TCRdb ran MiXCR on the multiplex PCR reads. The sample consists of approximately 410,000 distinct CDR3 sequences, roughly 15% of them appearing once. Overall study results and limits: Ophthalmopathy versus stable hyperthyroidism: 13-signature model gave around 85% sensitivity, 81.08% specificity.

This CDR3 comprises 13 residues. Trimming pared 1 base from V and 1 base from J, leaving 5 bases between. PBMCs were density-gradient isolated from roughly 9.5 ml fresh blood. This clonotype was obtained from a woman aged 18 to 35 with stable Graves' hyperthyroidism. Material for sequencing was peripheral blood. This rearrangement joins TRBV12-3 or TRBV12-4 to TRBJ2-7; D remains unclear. CDR3 amino acids: CASSLGRSYEQYF. In DNA form, the CDR3 reads TGTGCCAGCAGTTTAGGCAGATCCTACGAGCAGTACTTC.